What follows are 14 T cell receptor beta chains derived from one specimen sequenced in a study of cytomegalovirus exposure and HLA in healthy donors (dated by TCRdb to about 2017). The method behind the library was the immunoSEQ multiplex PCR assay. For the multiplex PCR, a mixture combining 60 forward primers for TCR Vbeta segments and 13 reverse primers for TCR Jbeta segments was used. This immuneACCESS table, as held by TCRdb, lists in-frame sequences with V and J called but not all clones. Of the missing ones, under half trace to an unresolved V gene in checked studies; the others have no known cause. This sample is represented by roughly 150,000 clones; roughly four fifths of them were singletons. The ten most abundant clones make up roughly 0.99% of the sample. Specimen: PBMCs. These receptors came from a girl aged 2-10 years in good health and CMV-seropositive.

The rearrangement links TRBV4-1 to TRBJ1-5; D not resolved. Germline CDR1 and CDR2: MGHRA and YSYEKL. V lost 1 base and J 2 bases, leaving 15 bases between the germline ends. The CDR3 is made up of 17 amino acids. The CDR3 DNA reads TGCGCCAGCAGCCAAGGGGTCGCCTCGGGTGGCAATCAGCCCCAGCATTTT. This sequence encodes CASSQGVASGGNQPQHF.

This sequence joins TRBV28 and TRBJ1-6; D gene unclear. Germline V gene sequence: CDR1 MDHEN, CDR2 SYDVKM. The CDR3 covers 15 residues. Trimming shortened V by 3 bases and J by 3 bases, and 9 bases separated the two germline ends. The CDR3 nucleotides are TGTGCCAGCAGTTTCAACACAGTCTATAATTCACCCCTCCACTTT. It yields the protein CASSFNTVYNSPLHF.

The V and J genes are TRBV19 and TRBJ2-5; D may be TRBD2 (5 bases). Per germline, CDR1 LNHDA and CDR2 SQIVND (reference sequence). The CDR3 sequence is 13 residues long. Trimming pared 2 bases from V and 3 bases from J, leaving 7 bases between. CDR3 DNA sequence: TGTGCCAGTAGTATATTCGGGGAAGAGACCCAGTACTTC. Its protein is CASSIFGEETQYF.

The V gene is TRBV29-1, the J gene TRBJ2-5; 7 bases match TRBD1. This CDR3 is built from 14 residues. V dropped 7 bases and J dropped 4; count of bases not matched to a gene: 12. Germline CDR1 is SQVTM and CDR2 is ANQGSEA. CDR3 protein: CSARPQGNRETQYF. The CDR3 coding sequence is TGCAGCGCTCGACCACAGGGGAATAGAGAGACCCAGTACTTC.

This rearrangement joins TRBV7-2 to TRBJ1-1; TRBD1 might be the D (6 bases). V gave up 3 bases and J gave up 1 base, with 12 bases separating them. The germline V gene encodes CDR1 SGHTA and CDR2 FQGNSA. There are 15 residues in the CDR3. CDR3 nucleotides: TGTGCCAGCAGCTTTAGGGGGACGGGGAACACTGAAGCTTTCTTT. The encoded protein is CASSFRGTGNTEAFF.

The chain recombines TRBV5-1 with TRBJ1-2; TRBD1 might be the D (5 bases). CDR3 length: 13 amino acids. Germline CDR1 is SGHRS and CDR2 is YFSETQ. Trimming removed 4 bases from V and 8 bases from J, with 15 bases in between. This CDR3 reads CASSPGMTEGYTF. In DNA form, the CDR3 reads TGCGCCAGCAGCCCAGGGATGACGGAAGGCTACACCTTC.

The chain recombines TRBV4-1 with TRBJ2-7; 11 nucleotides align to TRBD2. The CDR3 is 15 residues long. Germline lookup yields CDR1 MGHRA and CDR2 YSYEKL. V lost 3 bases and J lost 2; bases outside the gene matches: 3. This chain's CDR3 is CASSQILAGAYEQYF. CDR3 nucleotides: TGCGCCAGCAGCCAGATACTAGCGGGAGCCTACGAGCAGTACTTC.

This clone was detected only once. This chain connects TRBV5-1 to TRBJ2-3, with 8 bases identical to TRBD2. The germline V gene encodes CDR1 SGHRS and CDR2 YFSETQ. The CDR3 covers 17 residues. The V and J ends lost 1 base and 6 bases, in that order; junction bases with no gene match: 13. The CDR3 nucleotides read TGCGCCAGCAGCTTGAGGGGGGTCAGCGGGAGTCTGGATACGCAGTATTTT. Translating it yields CASSLRGVSGSLDTQYF.

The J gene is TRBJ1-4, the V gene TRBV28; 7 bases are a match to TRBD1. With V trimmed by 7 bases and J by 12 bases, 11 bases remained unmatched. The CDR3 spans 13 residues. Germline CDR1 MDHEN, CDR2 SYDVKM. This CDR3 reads CASTLRAQGELFF. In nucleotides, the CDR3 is TGTGCCAGCACCCTCCGGGCTCAGGGGGAACTGTTTTTT.

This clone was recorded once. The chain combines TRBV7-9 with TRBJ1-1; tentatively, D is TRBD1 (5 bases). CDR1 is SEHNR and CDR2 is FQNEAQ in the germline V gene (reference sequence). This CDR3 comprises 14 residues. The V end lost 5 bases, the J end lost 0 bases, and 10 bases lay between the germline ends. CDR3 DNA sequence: TGTGCCAGCAGCATCGGGGGGGTGAACACTGAAGCTTTCTTT. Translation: CASSIGGVNTEAFF. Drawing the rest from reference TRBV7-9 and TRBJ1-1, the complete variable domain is DTGVSQNPRHKITKRGQNVTFRCDPISEHNRLYWYRQTLGQGPEFLTYFQNEAQLEKSRLLSDRFSAERPKGSFSTLEIQRTEQGDSAMYLCASSIGGVNTEAFFGQGTRLTVV.

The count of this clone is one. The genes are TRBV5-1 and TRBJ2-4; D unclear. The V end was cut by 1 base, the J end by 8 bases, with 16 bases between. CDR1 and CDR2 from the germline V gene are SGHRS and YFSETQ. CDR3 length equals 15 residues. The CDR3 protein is CASSLIEAPKDIQYF. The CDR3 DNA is TGCGCCAGCAGCTTGATAGAGGCCCCTAAAGACATTCAGTACTTC.

DNA of the CDR3: TGTGCCAGCAGCTTAAGGTGGGCGGGACTACTCTCCTACGAGCAGTACTTC. Its translation is CASSLRWAGLLSYEQYF. The genes are TRBV7-8 and TRBJ2-7; 7 bases fit TRBD2. This CDR3 region has 17 residues. The junction had 10 bases not matched to a gene; V was cut back by 2 bases and J by 0 bases. Per germline, CDR1 SGHVS and CDR2 FQNEAQ.

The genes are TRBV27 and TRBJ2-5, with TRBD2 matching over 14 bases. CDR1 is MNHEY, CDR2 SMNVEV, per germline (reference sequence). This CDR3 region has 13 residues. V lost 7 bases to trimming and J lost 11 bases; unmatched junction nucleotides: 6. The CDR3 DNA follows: TGTGCCAGCAAGGGACTAGCGGGAGTTGAGCAGTACTTC. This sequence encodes CASKGLAGVEQYF.

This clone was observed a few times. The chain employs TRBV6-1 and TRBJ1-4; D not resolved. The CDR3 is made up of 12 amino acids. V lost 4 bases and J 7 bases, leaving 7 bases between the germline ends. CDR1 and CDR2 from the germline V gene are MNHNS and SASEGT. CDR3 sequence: CASSVPGEKLFF. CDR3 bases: TGTGCCAGCAGTGTCCCCGGTGAAAAACTGTTTTTT.